The 11 T cell receptor beta chains in this list originate from one sample, sequenced in a study of CXCR3-negative and CXCR3-positive naive CD8 T cells (dated by TCRdb to the late 2010s). The data were produced on a NextSeq 550. The Human TCR Profiling Kit (MiLaboratory) was used to prepare UMI-labeled 5' RACE TRB cDNA libraries. TCRdb reprocessed the public reads and reports one entry per CDR3 protein sequence, without DNA. This sample's table carries around 120,000 distinct CDR3 sequences. The ten largest account for about 0.61% of the sample. Beyond this particular receptor, the publication reports: Compared with CXCR3-negative naive cells, CXCR3-positive naive cells had TRB CDR3s with higher hydrophobicity (lower Kidera factor 4), lower energy, and higher strength and volume indices.

No antigen has been identified for these receptors. The source material was naive CXCR3+ CD8+ T cells from blood. The cell subset or site label here, explained by the study, means: CD45RO-CCR7+CD27+CD95- naive CD8+ T cells expressing CXCR3 (TNR3+). All receptors come from a human donor in good health. Some clones in this sample may be carry-over from other donors' samples.

The chain recombines TRBV2 with TRBJ2-3; TCRdb lists TRBD2, though no DNA is available to test this call. Looked up from germline, CDR1 is SNHLY and CDR2 is FYNNEI. This CDR3 has 20 amino acids. The CDR3 is CASSFAQGFSGRSDVDTQYF.

The chain uses TRBV6-6 and TRBJ1-2. CDR1 is MNHNY and CDR2 is SVGAGI in the germline V gene (reference sequence). CDR3 size: 11 residues. The CDR3 loop is CAGRTIHGYTF.

The chain links TRBV5-6 to TRBJ2-1; as DNA is missing, the TRBD2 call by TCRdb cannot be tested. Looked up from germline, CDR1 is SGHDT and CDR2 is YYEEEE. CDR3 length: 18 residues. The CDR3 sequence is CASSLASGASGGFNEQFF.

The chain employs TRBV27 and TRBJ1-5; the D call of TRBD1 rests on TCRdb alone, since no DNA is present to check it. This CDR3 region has 14 residues. Per germline, CDR1 MNHEY and CDR2 SMNVEV (reference sequence). This CDR3 is CASSFRGVNQPQHF.

This CDR3 reads CASSYGGRGETQYF. V is TRBV7-6 and J is TRBJ2-5; TCRdb reports TRBD1, a call that lacks DNA to check it against. Germline assignment: CDR1 SGHVS and CDR2 FNYEAQ. The CDR3 is made up of 14 amino acids.

The CDR3 here is CSVRDRDTNVLTF. The rearrangement links TRBV29-1 to TRBJ2-6; the TRBD1 assignment by TCRdb is unverifiable without DNA. This CDR3 has 13 amino acids. The germline V gene encodes CDR1 SQVTM and CDR2 ANQGSEA.

The chain combines TRBV11-2 with TRBJ2-7; TCRdb gives TRBD1 as the D gene, but with no DNA this cannot be confirmed. The CDR3 consists of 14 residues. Germline CDR1 SGHAT, CDR2 FQNNGV. The CDR3 here is CASSFGTANYEQYF.

The rearrangement joins TRBV20-1 to TRBJ2-1; the D call from TCRdb, TRBD1, cannot be confirmed without DNA. The germline V gene has CDR1 DFQATT and CDR2 SNEGSKA (reference sequence). The CDR3 runs to 13 residues. This CDR3 is CSAREGVSIEQFF.

V usage is TRBV5-6 and J usage is TRBJ2-1; absent DNA, TCRdb's TRBD1 call cannot be checked. Germline lookup yields CDR1 SGHDT and CDR2 YYEEEE. The length of the CDR3 is 15 residues. The CDR3 loop reads CASSSMDRGLDEQFF.

This chain links TRBV5-1 with TRBJ1-2; the D call from TCRdb, TRBD1, cannot be confirmed without DNA. The CDR3 is 13 amino acids. Germline V gene data show CDR1 as SGHRS and CDR2 as YFSETQ. The CDR3 reads CASSLDRQGQITF. Variable domain in full (rest from reference TRBV5-1 and TRBJ1-2): KAGVTQTPRYLIKTRGQQVTLSCSPISGHRSVSWYQQTPGQGLQFLFEYFSETQRNKGNFPGRFSGRQFSNSRSEMNVSTLELGDSALYLCASSLDRQGQITFGSGTRLTVV.

V usage is TRBV5-1 and J usage is TRBJ2-1; the D call of TRBD2 rests on TCRdb alone, since no DNA is present to check it. This CDR3 is built from 15 residues. Germline V gene sequence: CDR1 SGHRS, CDR2 YFSETQ. This CDR3 reads CASSPWGAGGGEQFF. The whole variable domain, filled in from reference TRBV5-1 and TRBJ2-1, reads KAGVTQTPRYLIKTRGQQVTLSCSPISGHRSVSWYQQTPGQGLQFLFEYFSETQRNKGNFPGRFSGRQFSNSRSEMNVSTLELGDSALYLCASSPWGAGGGEQFFGPGTRLTVL.